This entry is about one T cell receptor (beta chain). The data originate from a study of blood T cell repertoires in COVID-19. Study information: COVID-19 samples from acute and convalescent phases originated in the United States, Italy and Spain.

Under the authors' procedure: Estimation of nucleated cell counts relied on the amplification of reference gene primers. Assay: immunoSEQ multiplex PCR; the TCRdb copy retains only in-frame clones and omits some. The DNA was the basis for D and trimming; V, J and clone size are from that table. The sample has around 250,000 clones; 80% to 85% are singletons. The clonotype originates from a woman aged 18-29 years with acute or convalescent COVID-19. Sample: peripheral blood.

The CDR3 loop is CASSQETTGSYEQYF. CDR3 bases: TGTGCCAGCAGCCAAGAGACGACAGGTTCCTACGAGCAGTACTTC. V usage is TRBV4-2 and J usage is TRBJ2-7, with a tentative D call TRBD1 (6 bases). The germline CDR1 and CDR2 sequences are LGHNA and YNFKEQ. V was shortened by 0 bases and J by 1 base, with 10 bases between the two germline ends. The CDR3 is 15 amino acids.